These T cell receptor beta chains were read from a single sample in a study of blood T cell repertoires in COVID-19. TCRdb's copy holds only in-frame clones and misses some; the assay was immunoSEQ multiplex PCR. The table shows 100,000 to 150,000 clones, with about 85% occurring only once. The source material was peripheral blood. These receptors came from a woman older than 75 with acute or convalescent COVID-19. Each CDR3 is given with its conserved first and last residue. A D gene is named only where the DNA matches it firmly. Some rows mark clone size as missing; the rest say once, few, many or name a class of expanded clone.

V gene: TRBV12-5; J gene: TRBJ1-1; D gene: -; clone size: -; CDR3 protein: CASGLRLNTEAFF; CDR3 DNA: TGTGCTAGTGGTCTCAGGTTAAACACTGAAGCTTTCTTT
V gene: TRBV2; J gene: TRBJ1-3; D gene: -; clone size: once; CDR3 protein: CASKGQLDSGNTIYF; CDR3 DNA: TGTGCCAGCAAGGGGCAGCTCGACTCTGGAAACACCATATATTTT
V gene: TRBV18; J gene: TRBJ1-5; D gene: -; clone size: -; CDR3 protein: CASSPEQNNQPQHF; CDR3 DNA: TGTGCCAGCTCACCGGAACAGAACAATCAGCCCCAGCATTTT
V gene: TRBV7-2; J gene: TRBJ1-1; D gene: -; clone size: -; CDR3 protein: CASSLARGRNTEAFF; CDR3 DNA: TGTGCCAGCAGCTTAGCAAGGGGAAGGAACACTGAAGCTTTCTTT
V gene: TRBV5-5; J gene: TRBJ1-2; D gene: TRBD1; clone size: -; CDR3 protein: CASSLGQGNYGYTF; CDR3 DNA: TGTGCCAGCAGCTTGGGACAGGGGAACTATGGCTACACCTTC
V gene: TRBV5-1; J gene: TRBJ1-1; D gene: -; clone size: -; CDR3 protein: CADRGSEGTEAFF; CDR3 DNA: TGCGCAGATAGAGGGAGTGAAGGCACTGAAGCTTTCTTT
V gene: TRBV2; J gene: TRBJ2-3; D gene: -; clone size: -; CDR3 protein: CASSPSARGSGTDTQYF; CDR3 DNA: TGTGCCAGCAGCCCATCGGCCAGGGGCTCCGGCACAGATACGCAGTATTTT
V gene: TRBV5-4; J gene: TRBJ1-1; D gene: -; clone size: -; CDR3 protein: CASSFTAKNTEAFF; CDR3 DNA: TGTGCCAGCAGCTTTACAGCAAAGAACACTGAAGCTTTCTTT
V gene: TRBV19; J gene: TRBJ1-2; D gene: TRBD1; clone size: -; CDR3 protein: CATRGRGPANYGYTF; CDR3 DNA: TGTGCCACCCGGGGTAGGGGGCCCGCAAACTATGGCTACACCTTC
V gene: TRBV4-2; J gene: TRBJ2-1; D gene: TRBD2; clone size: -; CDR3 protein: CASSLSAGGSYNEQFF; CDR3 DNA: TGTGCCAGCAGCCTATCGGCGGGGGGGTCTTACAATGAGCAGTTCTTC
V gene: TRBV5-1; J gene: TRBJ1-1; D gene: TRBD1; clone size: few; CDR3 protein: CASSFQGAPEAFF; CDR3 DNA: TGCGCCAGCAGCTTCCAGGGGGCTCCTGAAGCTTTCTTT
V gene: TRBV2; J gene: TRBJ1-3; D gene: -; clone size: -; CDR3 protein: CASSPNGNTIYF; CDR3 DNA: TGTGCCAGCAGTCCCAATGGAAACACCATATATTTT
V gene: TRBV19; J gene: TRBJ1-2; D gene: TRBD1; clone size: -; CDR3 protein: CASSRQGIDYGYTF; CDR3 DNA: TGTGCCAGTAGTAGACAGGGGATCGACTATGGCTACACCTTC
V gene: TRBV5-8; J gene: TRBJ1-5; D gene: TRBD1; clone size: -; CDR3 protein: CASSQTGKSGQPQHF; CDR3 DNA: TGTGCCAGCAGTCAGACAGGGAAAAGTGGTCAGCCCCAGCATTTT
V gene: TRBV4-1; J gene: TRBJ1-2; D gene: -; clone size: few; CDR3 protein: CASSPSWDFTGYGYTF; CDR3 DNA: TGCGCCAGCAGCCCATCCTGGGATTTTACAGGCTATGGCTACACCTTC
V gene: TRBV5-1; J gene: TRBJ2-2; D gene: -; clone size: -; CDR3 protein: CASSPPLSGSGELFF; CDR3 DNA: TGCGCCAGCAGCCCCCCCCTTAGCGGCTCCGGGGAGCTGTTTTTT
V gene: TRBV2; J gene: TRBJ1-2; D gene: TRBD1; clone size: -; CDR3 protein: CASRVRTGGFGYTF; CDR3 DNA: TGTGCCAGCCGGGTCCGGACAGGGGGCTTTGGCTACACCTTC
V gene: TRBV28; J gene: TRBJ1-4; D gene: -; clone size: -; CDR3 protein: CASSLPGATNEKLFF; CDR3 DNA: TGTGCCAGCAGTTTACCGGGGGCAACTAATGAAAAACTGTTTTTT
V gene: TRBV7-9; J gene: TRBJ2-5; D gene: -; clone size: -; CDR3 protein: CASSRSRGFETQYF; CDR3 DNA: TGTGCCAGCAGCCGAAGTAGGGGCTTTGAGACCCAGTACTTC
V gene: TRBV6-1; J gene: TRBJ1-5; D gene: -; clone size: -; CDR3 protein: CASSEEGGQPQHF; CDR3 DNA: TGTGCCAGCAGTGAAGAAGGGGGTCAGCCCCAGCATTTT
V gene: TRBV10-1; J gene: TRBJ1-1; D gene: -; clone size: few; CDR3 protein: CASRSQNF; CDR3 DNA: TGCGCCAGCAGGTCTCAGAATTTT
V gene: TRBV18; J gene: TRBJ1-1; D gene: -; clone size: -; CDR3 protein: CASSPVTGNTEAFF; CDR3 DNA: TGTGCCAGCTCACCGGTTACAGGGAACACTGAAGCTTTCTTT
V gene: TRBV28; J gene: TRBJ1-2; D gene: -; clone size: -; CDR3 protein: CASSLYGYGYTF; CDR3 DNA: TGTGCCAGCAGTTTATACGGCTATGGCTACACCTTC
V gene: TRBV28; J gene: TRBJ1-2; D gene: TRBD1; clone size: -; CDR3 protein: CASKSAGTGVDGYTF; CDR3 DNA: TGTGCCAGCAAGTCCGCCGGGACAGGGGTGGATGGCTACACCTTC
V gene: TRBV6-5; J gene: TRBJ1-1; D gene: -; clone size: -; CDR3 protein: CASSYSRRGRAEAFF; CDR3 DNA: TGTGCCAGCAGTTACTCGAGGAGGGGAAGGGCTGAAGCTTTCTTT
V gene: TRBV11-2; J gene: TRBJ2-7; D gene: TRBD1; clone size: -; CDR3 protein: CASKQGAKVREQYF; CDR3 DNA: TGTGCCAGCAAGCAGGGGGCAAAGGTCCGCGAGCAGTACTTC
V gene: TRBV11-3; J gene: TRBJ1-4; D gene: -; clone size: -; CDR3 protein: CASSFENYEKLFF; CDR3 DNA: TGTGCCAGCAGCTTCGAGAATTATGAAAAACTGTTTTTT
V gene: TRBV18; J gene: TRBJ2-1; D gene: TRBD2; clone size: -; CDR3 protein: CASSALAGGYNEQFF; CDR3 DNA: TGTGCCAGCTCAGCACTAGCGGGGGGGTACAATGAGCAGTTCTTC
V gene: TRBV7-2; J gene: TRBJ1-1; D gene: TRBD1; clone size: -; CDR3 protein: CASSFSGGGTEAFF; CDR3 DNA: TGTGCCAGCAGCTTTTCAGGGGGCGGGACTGAAGCTTTCTTT
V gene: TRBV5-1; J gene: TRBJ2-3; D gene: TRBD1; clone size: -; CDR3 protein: CASSLGQGVGTDTQYF; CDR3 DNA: TGCGCCAGCAGCCTCGGACAGGGGGTAGGCACAGATACGCAGTATTTT
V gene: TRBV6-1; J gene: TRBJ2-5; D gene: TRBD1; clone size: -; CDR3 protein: CASSEQGAAETQYF; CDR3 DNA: TGTGCCAGCAGTGAACAGGGGGCGGCGGAGACCCAGTACTTC
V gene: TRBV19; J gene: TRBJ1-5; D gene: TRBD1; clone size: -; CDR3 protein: CASSPRTGGRGQPQHF; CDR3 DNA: TGTGCCAGTAGTCCCCGGACAGGGGGTAGAGGACAGCCCCAGCATTTT
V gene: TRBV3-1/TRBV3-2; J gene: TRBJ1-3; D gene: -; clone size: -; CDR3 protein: CASSHQGQTRNTIYF; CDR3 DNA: TGTGCCAGCAGCCATCAGGGGCAGACCCGAAACACCATATATTTT
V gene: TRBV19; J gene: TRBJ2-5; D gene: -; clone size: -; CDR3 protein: CASSPSRESETQYF; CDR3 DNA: TGTGCCAGTAGCCCCTCCAGGGAATCGGAGACCCAGTACTTC
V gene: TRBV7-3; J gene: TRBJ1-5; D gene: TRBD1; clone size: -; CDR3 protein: CASSLTGDQPQHF; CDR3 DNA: TGTGCCAGCAGTTTAACAGGGGATCAGCCCCAGCATTTT
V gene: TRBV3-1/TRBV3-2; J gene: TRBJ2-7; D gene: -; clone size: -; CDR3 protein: CASSQHGHYEQYF; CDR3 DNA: TGTGCCAGCAGCCAGCACGGACACTACGAGCAGTACTTC
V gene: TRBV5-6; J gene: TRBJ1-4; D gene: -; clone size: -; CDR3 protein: CASNPRSVEKLFF; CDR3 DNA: TGTGCCAGCAACCCGCGTTCGGTCGAAAAACTGTTTTTT
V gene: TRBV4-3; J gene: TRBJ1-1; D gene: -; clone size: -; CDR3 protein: CASSHQVENTEAFF; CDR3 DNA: TGCGCCAGCAGCCATCAGGTTGAGAACACTGAAGCTTTCTTT
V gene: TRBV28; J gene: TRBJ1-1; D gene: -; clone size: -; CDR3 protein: CASSLPGQWTEAFF; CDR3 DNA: TGTGCCAGCAGTTTACCAGGGCAATGGACTGAAGCTTTCTTT
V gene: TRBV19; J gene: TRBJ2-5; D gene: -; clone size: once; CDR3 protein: CASSRGQETQYF; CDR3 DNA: TGTGCCAGTAGCAGGGGCCAAGAGACCCAGTACTTC
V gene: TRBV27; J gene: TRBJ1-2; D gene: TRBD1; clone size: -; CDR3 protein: CASSFEQGVGGYTF; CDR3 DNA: TGTGCCAGCAGTTTCGAACAGGGGGTCGGGGGCTACACCTTC
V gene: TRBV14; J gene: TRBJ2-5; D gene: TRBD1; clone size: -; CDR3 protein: CASSLKTGGAETQYF; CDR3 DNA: TGTGCCAGCAGCCTAAAAACAGGGGGCGCAGAGACCCAGTACTTC
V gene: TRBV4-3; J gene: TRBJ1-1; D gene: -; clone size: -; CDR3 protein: CASSQMVQIGSEAFF; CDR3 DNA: TGCGCCAGCAGCCAAATGGTACAGATAGGTTCTGAAGCTTTCTTT
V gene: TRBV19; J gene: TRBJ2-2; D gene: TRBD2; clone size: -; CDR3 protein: CASTAWRGGDTGELFF; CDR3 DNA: TGTGCCAGTACCGCATGGAGGGGAGGGGACACCGGGGAGCTGTTTTTT
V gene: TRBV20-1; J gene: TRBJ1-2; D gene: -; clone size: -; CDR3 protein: CSASGRQGVYTF; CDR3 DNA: TGCAGTGCTAGTGGGCGGCAGGGTGTCTACACCTTC
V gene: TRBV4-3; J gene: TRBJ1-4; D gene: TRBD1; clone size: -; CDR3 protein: CASSLRQGNEKLFF; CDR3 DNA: TGCGCCAGCAGCTTACGACAGGGGAATGAAAAACTGTTTTTT
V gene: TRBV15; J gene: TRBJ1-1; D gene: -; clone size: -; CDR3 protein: CATSRPDSTEAFF; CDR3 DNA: TGTGCCACCAGCAGACCAGACAGTACTGAAGCTTTCTTT
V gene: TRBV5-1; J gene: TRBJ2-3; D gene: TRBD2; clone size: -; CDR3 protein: CASSLAAGGSSDTQYF; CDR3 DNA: TGCGCCAGCAGCTTGGCAGCGGGGGGATCCTCTGATACGCAGTATTTT
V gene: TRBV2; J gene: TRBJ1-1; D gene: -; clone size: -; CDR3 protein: CASRGQMNTEAFF; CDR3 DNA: TGTGCCAGCAGGGGCCAAATGAACACTGAAGCTTTCTTT
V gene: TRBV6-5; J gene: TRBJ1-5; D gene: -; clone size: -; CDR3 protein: CASVDMGGGNQPQHF; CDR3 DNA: TGTGCCAGCGTAGATATGGGGGGAGGCAATCAGCCCCAGCATTTT
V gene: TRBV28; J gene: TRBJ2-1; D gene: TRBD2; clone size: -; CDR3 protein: CASLSGGEYNEQFF; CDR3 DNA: TGTGCCAGCCTCAGCGGGGGGGAGTACAATGAGCAGTTCTTC
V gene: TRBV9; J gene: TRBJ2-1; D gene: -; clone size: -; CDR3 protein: CASSVVEGVYNEQFF; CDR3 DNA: TGTGCCAGCAGCGTAGTGGAGGGAGTCTACAATGAGCAGTTCTTC
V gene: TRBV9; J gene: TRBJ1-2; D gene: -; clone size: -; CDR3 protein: CASSGAGRQSYGYTF; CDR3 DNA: TGTGCCAGCAGTGGGGCTGGACGGCAAAGCTATGGCTACACCTTC
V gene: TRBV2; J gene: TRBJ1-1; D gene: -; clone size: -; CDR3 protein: CASSEAWGGTEAFF; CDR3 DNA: TGTGCCAGCAGTGAAGCTTGGGGGGGCACTGAAGCTTTCTTT
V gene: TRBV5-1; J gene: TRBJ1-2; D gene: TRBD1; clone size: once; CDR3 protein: CASSFRDRDYGYTF; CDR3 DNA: TGCGCCAGCAGCTTCCGGGACAGGGACTATGGCTACACCTTC
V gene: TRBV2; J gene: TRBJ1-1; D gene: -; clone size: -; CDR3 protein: CASSGHLNTEAFF; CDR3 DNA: TGTGCCAGCAGTGGACACCTGAACACTGAAGCTTTCTTT